Listed below are T cell receptor beta chains from one sample, sequenced in a study of blood T cells in healthy people across ages. TCRdb passed the 5' RACE reads through MiXCR, listing each CDR3 protein once. In the table there are 600,000 or so distinct CDR3 sequences, under 30% of which are singletons. The specimen was blood. The receptor set was obtained from a woman older than 75 in good health. The CDR3 runs from the conserved cysteine through the conserved F or W. Each record gives: CDR3 protein, CDR3 DNA, clone size, J gene, V gene, D gene. A D gene is named only where the DNA matches it firmly. Size is omitted from some rows. Given values are once, few, many or a class for expanded clones.

CAIKSGLNTEAFF	TGTGCCATCAAATCGGGGCTGAACACTGAAGCTTTCTTT	few	TRBJ1-1	TRBV10-3	-
CASRPGLGGNEQYF	TGCGCCAGCAGGCCGGGACTAGGAGGAAATGAGCAGTACTTC	many	TRBJ2-7	TRBV5-1	TRBD2
CAWRQGLAAGYTF	TGTGCCTGGAGACAGGGACTAGCCGCTGGCTACACCTTC	few	TRBJ1-2	TRBV30	-
CASSLLRGSTDTQYF	TGTGCCAGCAGTTTACTACGGGGGAGCACAGATACGCAGTATTTT	-	TRBJ2-3	TRBV12-3/TRBV12-4	-
CASSRGQAAYEQYF	TGTGCCAGCAGTAGGGGACAGGCGGCCTACGAGCAGTACTTC	many	TRBJ2-7	TRBV6-5	TRBD1
CASSSRGQQYF	TGTGCCAGCAGTTCCCGGGGGCAGCAGTACTTC	many	TRBJ2-5	TRBV28	-
CSARETVVNNSPLHF	TGCAGTGCTAGAGAGACAGTCGTCAATAATTCACCCCTCCACTTT	few	TRBJ1-6	TRBV20-1	-
CASSSSGQGTSPLHF	TGTGCCAGCAGTTCCTCCGGACAGGGGACTTCACCCCTCCACTTT	-	TRBJ1-6	TRBV28	TRBD1
CASRAAGGEQYF	TGTGCCAGCAGAGCGGCAGGGGGCGAGCAGTACTTC	many	TRBJ2-7	TRBV5-5	TRBD1
CASSSRTLTVSYEQYF	TGTGCCAGCAGCTCGAGAACCCTGACAGTCTCCTACGAGCAGTACTTC	many	TRBJ2-7	TRBV13	-
CASSLRGPTDTQYF	TGTGCCAGCAGCTTAAGGGGGCCCACAGATACGCAGTATTTT	many	TRBJ2-3	TRBV7-3	-
CASGSKQGLGSGANVLTF	TGTGCTAGTGGTTCGAAACAGGGCCTCGGCTCTGGGGCCAACGTCCTGACTTTC	-	TRBJ2-6	TRBV12-5	-
CASSPGAQGYEQYF	TGTGCCAGCAGCCCCGGGGCGCAGGGGTACGAGCAGTACTTC	many	TRBJ2-7	TRBV5-6	-
CASGWSGEGTDTQYF	TGTGCCAGCGGTTGGAGCGGGGAGGGCACAGATACGCAGTATTTT	-	TRBJ2-3	TRBV11-2	TRBD2
CASSPSGGPSTDTQYF	TGTGCCAGCAGCCCTAGCGGGGGGCCAAGCACAGATACGCAGTATTTT	many	TRBJ2-3	TRBV28	TRBD2
CSARDPQGADGYTF	TGCAGTGCTAGAGACCCCCAGGGGGCAGATGGCTACACCTTC	few	TRBJ1-2	TRBV20-1	TRBD1
CATYSHLRGRGFDTQYF	TGTGCCACCTACTCCCACCTCCGGGGGCGAGGATTCGATACGCAGTATTTT	many	TRBJ2-3	TRBV6-1	-
CASSLSGNRNQPQHF	TGTGCCAGCAGTTTGTCAGGCAATCGCAATCAGCCCCAGCATTTT	many	TRBJ1-5	TRBV27	-
CSVVGGHTYGYTF	TGCAGCGTTGTTGGGGGACACACCTATGGCTACACCTTC	many	TRBJ1-2	TRBV29-1	-
CSASPPRSGGYQPQHF	TGCAGTGCTTCTCCACCGAGATCAGGGGGTTATCAGCCCCAGCATTTT	-	TRBJ1-5	TRBV20-1	TRBD1
CASSSLSGTGAETQYF	TGTGCCAGCAGCTCGCTCTCCGGGACAGGGGCCGAGACCCAGTACTTC	many	TRBJ2-5	TRBV5-8	TRBD1
CASSVGDYGYTF	TGTGCCAGCAGTGTAGGGGACTATGGCTACACCTTC	many	TRBJ1-2	TRBV12-3/TRBV12-4	-
CAHVGRNIQYF	TGTGCCCACGTGGGACGGAACATTCAGTACTTC	-	TRBJ2-4	TRBV30	-
CASSSLWDRGFEQYF	TGCGCCAGCAGCTCCCTGTGGGACAGGGGCTTCGAGCAGTACTTC	many	TRBJ2-7	TRBV5-1	TRBD1
CAWSATAGNEKLFF	TGTGCCTGGAGTGCGACAGCGGGTAACGAAAAACTGTTTTTT	many	TRBJ1-4	TRBV30	-
CASSLLGSPYGYTF	TGTGCCAGCAGTCTATTGGGCAGCCCTTATGGCTACACCTTC	many	TRBJ1-2	TRBV28	-
CSVVGQGSNEQYF	TGCAGCGTTGTGGGACAGGGGTCTAACGAGCAGTACTTC	many	TRBJ2-7	TRBV29-1	TRBD1
CASSPTGGDTGELFF	TGTGCCAGCAGTCCGACAGGGGGCGACACCGGGGAGCTGTTTTTT	few	TRBJ2-2	TRBV6-2/TRBV6-3	TRBD1
CASSTRGRLSGANVLTF	TGTGCCAGCAGCACCAGGGGGCGGTTGTCTGGGGCCAACGTCCTGACTTTC	many	TRBJ2-6	TRBV12-3/TRBV12-4	TRBD1
CASSLEPQEETQYF	TGCGCCAGCAGCTTGGAGCCCCAGGAAGAGACCCAGTACTTC	many	TRBJ2-5	TRBV5-1	-
CANSLLAGGRDEQFF	TGTGCCAACAGCCTGTTAGCGGGGGGGCGGGATGAGCAGTTCTTC	-	TRBJ2-1	TRBV7-9	TRBD2
CASSRTGGSGNEQFF	TGTGCCAGCAGCAGGACAGGGGGTTCGGGCAATGAGCAGTTCTTC	many	TRBJ2-1	TRBV6-6	TRBD1
CASSFSGGMGEQYF	TGTGCCAGCAGCTTCAGCGGGGGGATGGGAGAGCAGTACTTC	many	TRBJ2-7	TRBV7-2	TRBD2
CATSTERTGNEKLFF	TGTGCCACCAGCACCGAAAGGACCGGAAATGAAAAACTGTTTTTT	many	TRBJ1-4	TRBV15	-
CASSPQGAFYGYTF	TGTGCCAGCAGCCCACAGGGGGCCTTCTATGGCTACACCTTC	many	TRBJ1-2	TRBV27	TRBD1
CSASRTSTYNEQFF	TGCAGTGCTAGCCGGACTAGCACTTACAATGAGCAGTTCTTC	many	TRBJ2-1	TRBV20-1	TRBD2
CASSLDPGLPFGGAFF	TGTGCCAGCAGCTTAGACCCGGGACTACCCTTCGGCGGGGCTTTCTTT	-	TRBJ1-1	TRBV7-2	-
CASRIGGRAFF	TGTGCCAGCAGGATAGGGGGGAGAGCTTTCTTT	-	TRBJ1-1	TRBV2	-
CASSQDAGVYGYTF	TGCGCCAGCAGCCAAGACGCCGGGGTCTATGGCTACACCTTC	many	TRBJ1-2	TRBV4-3	-
CANSQGGQGAFYGYTF	TGCGCCAACAGCCAGGGGGGACAGGGGGCTTTCTATGGCTACACCTTC	-	TRBJ1-2	TRBV4-3	TRBD1
CSVGQGDQPQHF	TGCAGCGTTGGACAGGGCGATCAGCCCCAGCATTTT	-	TRBJ1-5	TRBV29-1	TRBD1
CASSFRGPGAEAFF	TGTGCCAGCAGCTTCCGCGGCCCTGGGGCTGAAGCTTTCTTT	-	TRBJ1-1	TRBV28	-
CASSPGLLILETQYF	TGTGCCAGCAGCCCGGGATTATTGATTCTCGAGACCCAGTACTTC	-	TRBJ2-5	TRBV5-5	-
CASSEAASVISNQPQHF	TGTGCCAGCAGTGAGGCAGCTTCAGTTATTAGCAATCAGCCCCAGCATTTT	-	TRBJ1-5	TRBV6-1	-
CASTGSGQPQHF	TGTGCCAGTACCGGAAGCGGGCAGCCCCAGCATTTT	-	TRBJ1-5	TRBV19	-